This entry lists 27 T cell receptor beta chains sequenced from one sample in a study of early stage breast cancer tumors. Repertoires were generated with immunoSEQ multiplex PCR, while TCRdb's copy carries only in-frame clones and drops some. The data show fewer than 30,000 clones, with roughly 50% seen just once and 7.5% to 9% held by the top ten. Sequencing was done on a sample of breast tumor tissue. The source of these receptors is a person aged 45 to 59 with breast cancer.

This clone has just a few counts. The chain has TRBV18 and TRBJ1-1, with 8 bases that match TRBD1. Germline CDR1 KGHSH, CDR2 LQKENI. Trimming at V came to 4 bases and at J to 1 base, leaving 8 bases not matched to a gene. The CDR3 length is 16 residues. CDR3 bases: TGTGCCAGCTCACTACTACAGGGGGGAAGGAACACTGAAGCTTTCTTT. It is translated as CASSLLQGGRNTEAFF.

This clone was counted a single time. The chain combines TRBV6-5 with TRBJ1-3; unclear D gene. The CDR3 totals 12 residues. Germline V gene sequence: CDR1 MNHEY, CDR2 SVGAGI. Deletions cut 5 bases from V and 4 bases from J, with 6 bases between. The chain's CDR3 is CASSTPGNTIYF. The DNA for the CDR3 is TGTGCCAGCAGTACTCCAGGAAACACCATATATTTT.

CDR3 bases: TGTGCCAGCAGTGATCCTGGCTACACCTTC. This sequence encodes CASSDPGYTF. This chain connects TRBV2 to TRBJ1-2; D is undetermined. This CDR3 comprises 10 residues. Per the germline V gene, CDR1 is SNHLY and CDR2 is FYNNEI. V gave up 3 bases and J gave up 7 bases, with 3 bases separating them. Variable domain in full (rest from reference TRBV2 and TRBJ1-2): EPEVTQTPSHQVTQMGQEVILRCVPISNHLYFYWYRQILGQKVEFLVSFYNNEISEKSEIFDDQFSVERPDGSNFTLKIRSTKLEDSAMYFCASSDPGYTFGSGTRLTVV.

This clone showed up just once. The chain carries TRBV5-4 and TRBJ2-7; D possibly corresponds to TRBD1 (6 bases). The CDR3 sequence is 14 residues long. Germline loops: CDR1 SGHNT, CDR2 YYREEE (reference sequence). The V gene lost 2 bases and the J gene lost 0 bases, with 9 bases spanning the gap. For the CDR3, the DNA is TGTGCCAGCAGCTTAACAGGGAGCTCCTACGAGCAGTACTTC. This codes for CASSLTGSSYEQYF.

The J gene is TRBJ2-2, the V gene TRBV11-3; no firm D call. CDR1 is SGHNT and CDR2 is YENEEA in the germline V gene. V was shortened by 0 bases and J by 3 bases, with 5 bases between the two germline ends. This CDR3 contains 14 residues. This CDR3 reads CASSLEGHTGELFF. CDR3 nucleotides: TGTGCCAGCAGCTTAGAAGGGCACACCGGGGAGCTGTTTTTT.

This rearrangement joins TRBV21-1 to TRBJ1-2; TRBD1, the table's D call, was not compared with the DNA. TRBV21-1 is flagged as a pseudogene. The CDR3 consists of 16 residues. The CDR3 loop is CASSKSEGQTNYGYTF. The CDR3 DNA is TGTGCCAGCAGCAAAAGTGAGGGACAGACTAACTATGGCTACACCTTC.

About this clone: The junction differs from germline at one of its ends, possibly a read error. The CDR3 here is CASSEYGNEQACF. Written as DNA, the CDR3 is TGTGCCAGCAGTGAATACGGAAACGAACAGGCCTGTTTC. The gene calls are TRBV6-1 and TRBJ1-1, with D tentatively TRBD1 (5 bases). Looked up from germline, CDR1 is MNHNS and CDR2 is SASEGT. This CDR3 has 13 amino acids.

This rearrangement joins TRBV2 to TRBJ2-4; 7 nucleotides agree with TRBD2. CDR1 SNHLY and CDR2 FYNNEI come from the germline V gene. This CDR3 is built from 16 residues. The V segment lost 2 bases and the J segment 2 bases; nucleotides outside the gene matches: 6. In DNA, the CDR3 is TGTGCCAGCAGTGAAAGGGGCGGGGGTCCCAAAAACATTCAGTACTTC. Protein: CASSERGGGPKNIQYF.

There are a few counts of this clone. V is TRBV7-9 and J is TRBJ2-2; 7 bases fit TRBD1. The germline V gene encodes CDR1 SEHNR and CDR2 FQNEAQ (reference sequence). CDR3 length equals 17 residues. The V and J ends lost 0 bases and 5 bases, in that order; junction bases with no gene match: 9. The CDR3 reads CASSLARNRGWTGELFF. The CDR3 DNA reads TGTGCCAGCAGCTTAGCGAGGAACAGGGGTTGGACCGGGGAGCTGTTTTTT.

The chain carries TRBV6-5 and TRBJ2-7; D possibly corresponds to TRBD1 (5 bases). This CDR3 comprises 15 residues. Germline CDR1 MNHEY, CDR2 SVGAGI. Deletions cut 7 bases from V and 5 bases from J, with 21 bases between. CDR3 sequence: CASMATDMPPHEQYF. CDR3 sequence (DNA): TGTGCCAGCATGGCAACGGACATGCCCCCCCACGAGCAGTACTTC.

This clone was recorded a few times. The chain has TRBV4-1 and TRBJ2-5; 10 bases map to TRBD2. Germline V gene lookup returns CDR1 MGHRA and CDR2 YSYEKL. The length of the CDR3 is 14 residues. Losses at the gene ends were 5 bases for V and 3 bases for J; bases not matched to a gene: 3. CDR3 in DNA: TGCGCCAGCAGCTACGGACTAGCGGAAGAGACCCAGTACTTC. Protein sequence: CASSYGLAEETQYF.

The chain recombines TRBV5-4 with TRBJ2-1, with D perhaps matching TRBD1 or TRBD2 (5 bases each). The CDR3 contains 14 residues. V gave up 1 base and J gave up 4 bases, with 9 bases separating them. Germline V gene lookup returns CDR1 SGHNT and CDR2 YYREEE (reference sequence). CDR3 residues: CASSLIGTYNEQFF. CDR3 in DNA: TGTGCCAGCAGCTTGATAGGGACGTACAATGAGCAGTTCTTC.

This rearrangement joins TRBV5-4 to TRBJ2-3; TRBD2 aligns across 10 bases. The junction had 6 bases not matched to a gene; V was cut back by 4 bases and J by 1 base. The CDR3 loop spans 16 amino acids. The germline V gene encodes CDR1 SGHNT and CDR2 YYREEE (reference sequence). The CDR3 region has the DNA TGTGCCAGCAGCCTCAAACTAGCGGGGCGCACAGATACGCAGTATTTT. Protein: CASSLKLAGRTDTQYF.

The chain recombines TRBV19 with TRBJ2-5; TRBD2 matches at 14 bases. The CDR3 totals 15 residues. V was clipped by 7 bases and J by 4 bases; unmatched bases: 5. Germline V gene sequence: CDR1 LNHDA, CDR2 SQIVND (reference sequence). CDR3 protein: CASTTGLAGAETQYF. The DNA of the CDR3 is TGTGCCAGTACCACGGGACTAGCGGGAGCAGAGACCCAGTACTTC.

This clone occurred a few times. The rearrangement links TRBV6-5 to TRBJ1-4, with D perhaps TRBD1 (5 bases). Germline V gene sequence: CDR1 MNHEY, CDR2 SVGAGI. This CDR3 has 15 amino acids. V was shortened by 6 bases and J by 8 bases, with 19 bases between the two germline ends. The CDR3 is CASSETRVVREKLFF. The CDR3 nucleotides read TGTGCCAGCAGCGAAACCAGGGTGGTTCGGGAAAAACTGTTTTTT.

This clone was observed a handful of times. CDR3 sequence reads: CASTPGQRGADTQYF. In DNA form, the CDR3 reads TGTGCCAGCACCCCGGGACAGCGAGGCGCAGATACGCAGTATTTT. V and J are TRBV5-4 and TRBJ2-3; the match to TRBD1 covers 7 bases. The CDR3 covers 15 residues. V lost 6 bases to trimming and J lost 4 bases; unmatched junction nucleotides: 11. Per germline, CDR1 SGHNT and CDR2 YYREEE (reference sequence). Variable domain in full (rest from reference TRBV5-4 and TRBJ2-3): ETGVTQSPTHLIKTRGQQVTLRCSSQSGHNTVSWYQQALGQGPQFIFQYYREEENGRGNFPPRFSGLQFPNYSSELNVNALELDDSALYLCASTPGQRGADTQYFGPGTRLTVL.

This sequence joins TRBV27 and TRBJ2-7; D is unresolved. The CDR3 sequence is 15 residues long. CDR1 and CDR2 (germline): MNHEY, SMNVEV (reference sequence). V lost 6 bases, J lost 3 bases, and 18 bases lay in between. DNA for the CDR3: TGTGCCAGCAGAGCACACGGTTACCAGTTCTACGAGCAGTACTTC. Its translation: CASRAHGYQFYEQYF.

This rearrangement joins TRBV25-1 to TRBJ2-2; D gene uncertain. From germline, CDR1 is MGHDK and CDR2 SYGVNS. V lost 3 bases to trimming and J lost 3 bases, with 8 bases between them. The CDR3 sequence is 14 residues long. CDR3 coding DNA: TGTGCCAGCAGTGATCCCTCTTACACCGGGGAGCTGTTTTTT. This gives the protein CASSDPSYTGELFF.

V and J are TRBV2 and TRBJ1-2; D call uncertain. CDR1 SNHLY and CDR2 FYNNEI come from the germline V gene. V was pared by 3 bases and J by 1 base, with 12 bases between. The CDR3 extends over 15 amino acids. CDR3 bases: TGTGCCAGCAGTGATTCCGGCAGGATTAACTATGGCTACACCTTC. Its translation is CASSDSGRINYGYTF.

This clone was seen a handful of times. The rearrangement joins TRBV18 to TRBJ2-5; D may be TRBD2 (5 bases). The germline CDR1 and CDR2 sequences are KGHSH and LQKENI. Trimming left V 3 bases short and J 2 bases short, with 13 bases between. This CDR3 is 15 amino acids long. CDR3: CASSPRTGLQETQYF. The CDR3, as DNA: TGTGCCAGCTCACCGCGCACGGGATTACAAGAGACCCAGTACTTC.

This clone appeared a single time. The gene calls are TRBV11-2 and TRBJ2-1; no definite D call. The V gene's germline CDR1 is SGHAT and CDR2 FQNNGV. Trimming shortened V by 2 bases and J by 6 bases, and 14 bases separated the two germline ends. The CDR3 has 15 amino acids. DNA of the CDR3: TGTGCCAGCAGCTTAAGGCTAGTTTCGACCAATGAGCAGTTCTTC. It translates to CASSLRLVSTNEQFF.

The sample holds a few counts of this clone. The chain has TRBV10-3 and TRBJ1-5; 8 bases match TRBD1. The CDR3 extends over 15 amino acids. V lost 1 base, J lost 3 bases, and 2 bases stayed unmatched. Germline V CDR1 and CDR2: ENHRY, SYGVKD. The CDR3 DNA reads TGTGCCATCAGTGAGTTGACAGGGGACAATCAGCCCCAGCATTTT. Protein: CAISELTGDNQPQHF.

This CDR3 reads CASSQDTGDGYTDTQYF. The DNA of the CDR3 is TGCGCCAGCAGCCAAGATACGGGAGACGGGTACACAGATACGCAGTATTTT. V and J are TRBV4-3 and TRBJ2-3; D possibly corresponds to TRBD2 (6 bases). V lost 0 bases to trimming and J lost 2 bases, with 15 bases between them. The germline CDR1 and CDR2 sequences are LGHNA and YSLEER. The CDR3 consists of 17 residues.

The chain recombines TRBV5-6 with TRBJ2-3, with 8 bases aligning to TRBD2. CDR1 SGHDT and CDR2 YYEEEE come from the germline V gene. With 4 bases clipped from V and 4 bases from J, the junction kept 8 bases outside the gene matches. This CDR3 is 15 amino acids long. CDR3 loop: CASSRGTSSSDTQYF. CDR3 nucleotide sequence: TGTGCCAGCAGCAGGGGGACTAGTTCATCAGATACGCAGTATTTT.

CDR3 amino acids: CASSLVGHGQGASYEQYF. The CDR3 nucleotides read TGTGCCAGCAGCTTAGTTGGTCACGGGCAGGGGGCCTCCTACGAGCAGTACTTC. The chain employs TRBV7-6 and TRBJ2-7, with 8 bases lining up with TRBD1. CDR1 SGHVS and CDR2 FNYEAQ come from the germline V gene. Trimming removed 1 base from V and 0 bases from J; junction bases left unmatched: 11. The CDR3 has 18 amino acids.

V usage is TRBV4-1 and J usage is TRBJ1-2; TRBD1 is a possible D gene (5 bases). V was clipped by 0 bases and J by 4 bases, with 15 bases between them. This CDR3 is built from 16 residues. Germline CDR1 is MGHRA and CDR2 is YSYEKL. The CDR3, as DNA: TGCGCCAGCAGCCAAGAATTAGAACAGGCATTCTATGGCTACACCTTC. Translation gives CASSQELEQAFYGYTF.

The V and J genes are TRBV5-8 and TRBJ1-5, with 12 bases aligning to TRBD1. V dropped 0 bases and J dropped 6; count of bases not matched to a gene: 4. CDR1 is SGHTS, CDR2 YDEGEE, per germline. There are 16 residues in the CDR3. CDR3 protein: CASSLVGTGGFQPQHF. DNA for the CDR3: TGTGCCAGCAGCTTGGTTGGGACAGGGGGCTTTCAGCCCCAGCATTTT.